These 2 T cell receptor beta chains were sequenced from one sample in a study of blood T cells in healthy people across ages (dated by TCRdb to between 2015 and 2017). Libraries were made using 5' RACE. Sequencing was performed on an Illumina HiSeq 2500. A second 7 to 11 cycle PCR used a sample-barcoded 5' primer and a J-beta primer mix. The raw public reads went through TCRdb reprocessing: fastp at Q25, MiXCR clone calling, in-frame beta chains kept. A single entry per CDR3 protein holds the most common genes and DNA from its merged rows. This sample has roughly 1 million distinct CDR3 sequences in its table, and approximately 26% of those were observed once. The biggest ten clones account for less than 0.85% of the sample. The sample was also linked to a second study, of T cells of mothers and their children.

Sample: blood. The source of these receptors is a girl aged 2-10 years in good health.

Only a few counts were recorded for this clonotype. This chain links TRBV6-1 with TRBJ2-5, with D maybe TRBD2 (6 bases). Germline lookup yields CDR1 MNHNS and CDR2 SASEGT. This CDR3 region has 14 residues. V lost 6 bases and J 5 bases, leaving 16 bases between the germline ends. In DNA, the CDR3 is TGTGCCAGCAGGCACGGCGGGATAGGGGAGACCCAGTACTTC. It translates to CASRHGGIGETQYF.

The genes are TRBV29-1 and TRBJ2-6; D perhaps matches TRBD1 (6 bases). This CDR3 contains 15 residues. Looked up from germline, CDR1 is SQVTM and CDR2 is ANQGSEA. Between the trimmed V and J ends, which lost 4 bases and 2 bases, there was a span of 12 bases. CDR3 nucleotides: TGCAGCGTTGGGACAGCCTTTACTGGGGCCAACGTCCTGACTTTC. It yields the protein CSVGTAFTGANVLTF.